The entry below describes one TCR beta chain. The antigen remains unidentified. The data were obtained in a study of CD8 T cells in Susac syndrome. Study outcomes and limitations: Individuals included in the TCR sequencing and HLA analysis were acknowledged by the study to be relatively few in number.

Random hexamers served to reverse transcribe roughly 0.45 to 1 ug RNA. Amplification of TCR beta CDR3 was carried out by immunoSEQ multiplex PCR, which covered 54 Vbeta and 13 Jbeta segments. One entry per CDR3 protein, called by TCRdb with MiXCR from the immunoSEQ multiplex PCR reads. In the table there are 150,000 to 200,000 distinct CDR3 sequences, 94% of which are singletons. The T cells that were sequenced for TCR beta were CD8+ and CD4+ cells from blood. While CD8+ and CD4+ T cells were isolated negatively, TEMRA cells were enriched by FACS. The sequenced sample was CD4+ T cells from PBMCs. The TCR sequence derives from a human donor with multiple sclerosis.

The CDR3 protein is CSAVDRNTEAFF. The CDR3 nucleotides read TGCAGTGCCGTGGACAGGAACACTGAAGCTTTCTTT. The V and J genes are TRBV20-1 and TRBJ1-1; weak D call: TRBD1 (6 bases). Trimming took 6 bases from V and 1 from J, leaving 9 bases between them. This CDR3 is 12 amino acids long. Germline V lookup: CDR1 DFQATT, CDR2 SNEGSKA (reference sequence).